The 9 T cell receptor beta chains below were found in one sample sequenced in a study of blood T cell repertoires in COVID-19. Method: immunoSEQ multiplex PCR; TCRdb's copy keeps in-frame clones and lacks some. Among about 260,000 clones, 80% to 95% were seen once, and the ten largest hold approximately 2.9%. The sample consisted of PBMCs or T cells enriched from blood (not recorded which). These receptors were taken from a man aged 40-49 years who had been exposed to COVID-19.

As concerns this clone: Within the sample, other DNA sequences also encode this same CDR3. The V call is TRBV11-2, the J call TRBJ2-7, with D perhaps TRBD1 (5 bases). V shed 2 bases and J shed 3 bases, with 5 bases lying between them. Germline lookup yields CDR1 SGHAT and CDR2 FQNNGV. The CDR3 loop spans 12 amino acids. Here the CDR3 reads CASSLQGYEQYF. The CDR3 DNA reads TGTGCCAGCAGCTTACAGGGCTACGAGCAGTACTTC.

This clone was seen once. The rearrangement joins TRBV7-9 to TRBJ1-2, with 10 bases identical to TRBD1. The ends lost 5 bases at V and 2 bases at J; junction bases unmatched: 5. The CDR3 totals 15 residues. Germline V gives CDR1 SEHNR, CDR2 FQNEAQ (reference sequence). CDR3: CASSPMTGGNYGYTF. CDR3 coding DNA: TGTGCCAGCAGCCCAATGACAGGGGGCAACTATGGCTACACCTTC.

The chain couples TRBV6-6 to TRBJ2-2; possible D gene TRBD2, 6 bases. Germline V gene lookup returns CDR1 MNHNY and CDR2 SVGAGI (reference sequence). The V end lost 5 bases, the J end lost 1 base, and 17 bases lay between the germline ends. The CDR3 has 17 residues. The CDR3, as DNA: TGTGCCAGCAGTCACGAGATCCTAGCGCTGAACACCGGGGAGCTGTTTTTT. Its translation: CASSHEILALNTGELFF.

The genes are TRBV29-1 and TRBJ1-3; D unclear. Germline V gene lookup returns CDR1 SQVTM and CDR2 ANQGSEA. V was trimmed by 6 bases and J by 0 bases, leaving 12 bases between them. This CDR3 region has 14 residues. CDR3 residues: CSVRPGSSGNTIYF. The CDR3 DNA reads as TGCAGCGTACGACCCGGGAGCTCTGGAAACACCATATATTTT.

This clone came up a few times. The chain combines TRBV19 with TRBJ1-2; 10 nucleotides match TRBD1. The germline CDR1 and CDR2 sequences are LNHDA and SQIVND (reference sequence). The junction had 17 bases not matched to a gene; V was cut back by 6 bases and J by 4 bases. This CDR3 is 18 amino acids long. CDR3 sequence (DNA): TGTGCCAGTAGGGAATCAGGATCCGGGACAGGGGATAGCTATGGCTACACCTTC. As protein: CASRESGSGTGDSYGYTF. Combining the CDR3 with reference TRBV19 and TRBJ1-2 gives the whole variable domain DGGITQSPKYLFRKEGQNVTLSCEQNLNHDAMYWYRQDPGQGLRLIYYSQIVNDFQKGDIAEGYSVSREKKESFPLTVTSAQKNPTAFYLCASRESGSGTGDSYGYTFGSGTRLTVV.

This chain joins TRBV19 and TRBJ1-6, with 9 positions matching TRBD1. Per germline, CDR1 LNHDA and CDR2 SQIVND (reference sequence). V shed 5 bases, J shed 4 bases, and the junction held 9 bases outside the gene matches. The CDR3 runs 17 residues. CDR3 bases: TGTGCCAGTAGTCTCGGACAGGGGATTTCGTATAATTCACCCCTCCACTTT. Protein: CASSLGQGISYNSPLHF.

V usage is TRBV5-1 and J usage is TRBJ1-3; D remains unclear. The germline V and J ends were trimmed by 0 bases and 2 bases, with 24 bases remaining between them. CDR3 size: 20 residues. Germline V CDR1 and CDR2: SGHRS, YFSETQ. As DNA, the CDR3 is TGCGCCAGCAGCTTGGAAACCCACCTATTTCCGGGATCAACTGGAAACACCATATATTTT. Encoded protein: CASSLETHLFPGSTGNTIYF.

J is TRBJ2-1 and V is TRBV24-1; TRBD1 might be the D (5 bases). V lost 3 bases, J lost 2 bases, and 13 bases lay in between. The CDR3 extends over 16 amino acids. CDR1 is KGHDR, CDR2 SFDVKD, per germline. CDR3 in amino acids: CATSDPRQHPYNEQFF. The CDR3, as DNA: TGTGCCACCAGTGATCCGAGACAGCACCCCTACAATGAGCAGTTCTTC.

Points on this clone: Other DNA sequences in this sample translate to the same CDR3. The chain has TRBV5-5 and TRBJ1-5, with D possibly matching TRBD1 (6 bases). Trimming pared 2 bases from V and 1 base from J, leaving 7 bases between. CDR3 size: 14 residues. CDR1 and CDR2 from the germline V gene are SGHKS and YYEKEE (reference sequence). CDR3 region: CASSLGQSNQPQHF. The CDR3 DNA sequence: TGTGCCAGCAGCTTAGGACAGAGCAATCAGCCCCAGCATTTT.